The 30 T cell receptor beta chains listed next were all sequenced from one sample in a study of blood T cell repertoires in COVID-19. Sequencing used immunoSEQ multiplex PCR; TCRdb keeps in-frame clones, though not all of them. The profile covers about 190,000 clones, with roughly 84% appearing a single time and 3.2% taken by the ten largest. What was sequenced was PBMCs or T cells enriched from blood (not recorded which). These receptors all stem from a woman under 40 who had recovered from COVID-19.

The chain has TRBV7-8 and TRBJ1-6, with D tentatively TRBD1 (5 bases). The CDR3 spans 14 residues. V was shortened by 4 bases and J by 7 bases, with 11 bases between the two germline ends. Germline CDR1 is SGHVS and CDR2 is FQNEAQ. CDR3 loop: CASSSQARNSPLHF. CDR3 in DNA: TGTGCCAGCAGCTCACAGGCCCGGAATTCACCCCTCCACTTT.

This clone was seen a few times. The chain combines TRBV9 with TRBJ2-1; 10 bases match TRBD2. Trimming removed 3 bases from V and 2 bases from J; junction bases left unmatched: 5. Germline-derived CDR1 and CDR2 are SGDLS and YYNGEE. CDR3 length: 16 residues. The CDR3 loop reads CASSAKGLAAYNEQFF. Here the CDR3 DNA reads TGTGCCAGCAGCGCTAAAGGACTAGCGGCCTACAATGAGCAGTTCTTC.

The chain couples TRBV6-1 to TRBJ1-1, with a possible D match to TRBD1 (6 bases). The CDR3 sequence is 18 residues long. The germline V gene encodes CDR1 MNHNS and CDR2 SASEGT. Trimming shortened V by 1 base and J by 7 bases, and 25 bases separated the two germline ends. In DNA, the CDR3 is TGTGCCAGCAGTGAAGAATGGATTATACTATTGGGGGCCGATGAAGCTTTCTTT. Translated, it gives CASSEEWIILLGADEAFF.

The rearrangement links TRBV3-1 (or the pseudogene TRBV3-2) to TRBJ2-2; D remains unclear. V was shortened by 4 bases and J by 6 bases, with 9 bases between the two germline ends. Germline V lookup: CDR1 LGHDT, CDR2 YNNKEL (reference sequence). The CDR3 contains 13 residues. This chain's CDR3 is CASSPSRAGELFF. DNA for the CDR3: TGTGCCAGCAGCCCCTCCCGGGCCGGGGAGCTGTTTTTT.

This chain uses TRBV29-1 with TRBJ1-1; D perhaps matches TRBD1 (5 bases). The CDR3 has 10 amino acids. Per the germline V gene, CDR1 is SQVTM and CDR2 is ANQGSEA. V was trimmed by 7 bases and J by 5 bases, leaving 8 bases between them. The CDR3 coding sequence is TGCAGCGGTGGGGGGACTGAAGCTTTCTTT. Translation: CSGGGTEAFF. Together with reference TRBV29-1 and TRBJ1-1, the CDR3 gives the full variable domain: SAVISQKPSRDICQRGTSLTIQCQVDSQVTMMFWYRQQPGQSLTLIATANQGSEATYESGFVIDKFPISRPNLTFSTLTVSNMSPEDSSIYLCSGGGTEAFFGQGTRLTVV.

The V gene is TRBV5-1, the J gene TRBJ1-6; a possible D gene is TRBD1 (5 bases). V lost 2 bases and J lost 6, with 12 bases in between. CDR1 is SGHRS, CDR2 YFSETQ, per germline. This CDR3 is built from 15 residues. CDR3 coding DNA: TGCGCCAGCAGCTTCTCCCAGGGTGTTAATTCACCCCTCCACTTT. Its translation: CASSFSQGVNSPLHF.

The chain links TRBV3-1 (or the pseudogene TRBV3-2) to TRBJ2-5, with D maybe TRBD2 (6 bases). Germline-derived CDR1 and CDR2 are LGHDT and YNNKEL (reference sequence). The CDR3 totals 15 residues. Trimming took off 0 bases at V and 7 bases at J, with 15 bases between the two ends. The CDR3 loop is CASSQDRMGGGTQYF. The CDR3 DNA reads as TGTGCCAGCAGCCAAGATAGAATGGGAGGCGGGACCCAGTACTTC.

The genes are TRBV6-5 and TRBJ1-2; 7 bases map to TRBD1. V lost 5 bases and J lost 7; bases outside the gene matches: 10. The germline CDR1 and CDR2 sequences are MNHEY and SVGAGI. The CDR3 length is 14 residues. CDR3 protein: CASSLKTGASGYTF. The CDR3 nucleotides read TGTGCCAGCAGTCTGAAAACAGGGGCTAGTGGCTACACCTTC.

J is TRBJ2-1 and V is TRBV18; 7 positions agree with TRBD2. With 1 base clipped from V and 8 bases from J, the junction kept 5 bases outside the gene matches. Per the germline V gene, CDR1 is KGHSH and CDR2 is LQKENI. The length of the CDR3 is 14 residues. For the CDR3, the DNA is TGTGCCAGCTCACCACGGCGGGGAGGGGATGAGCAGTTCTTC. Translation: CASSPRRGGDEQFF. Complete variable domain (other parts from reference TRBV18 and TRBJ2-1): NAGVMQNPRHLVRRRGQEARLRCSPMKGHSHVYWYRQLPEEGLKFMVYLQKENIIDESGMPKERFSAEFPKEGPSILRIQQVVRGDSAAYFCASSPRRGGDEQFFGPGTRLTVL.

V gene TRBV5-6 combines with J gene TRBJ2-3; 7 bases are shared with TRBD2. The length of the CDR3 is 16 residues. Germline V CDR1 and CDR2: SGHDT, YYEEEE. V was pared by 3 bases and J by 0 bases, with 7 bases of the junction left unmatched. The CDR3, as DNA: TGTGCCAGCAGCTCGGGACTCGGGGGGAGCACAGATACGCAGTATTTT. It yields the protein CASSSGLGGSTDTQYF.

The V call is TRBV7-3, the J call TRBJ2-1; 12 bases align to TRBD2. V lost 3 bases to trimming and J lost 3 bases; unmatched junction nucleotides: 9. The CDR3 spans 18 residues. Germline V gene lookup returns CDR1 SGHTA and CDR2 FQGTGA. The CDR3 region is CASSFRGGLAGYYNEQFF. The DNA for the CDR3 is TGTGCCAGCAGCTTTCGGGGAGGACTAGCGGGGTACTACAATGAGCAGTTCTTC. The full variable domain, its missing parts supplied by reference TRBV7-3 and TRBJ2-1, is GAGVSQTPSNKVTEKGKYVELRCDPISGHTALYWYRQSLGQGPEFLIYFQGTGAADDSGLPNDRFFAVRPEGSVSTLKIQRTERGDSAVYLCASSFRGGLAGYYNEQFFGPGTRLTVL.

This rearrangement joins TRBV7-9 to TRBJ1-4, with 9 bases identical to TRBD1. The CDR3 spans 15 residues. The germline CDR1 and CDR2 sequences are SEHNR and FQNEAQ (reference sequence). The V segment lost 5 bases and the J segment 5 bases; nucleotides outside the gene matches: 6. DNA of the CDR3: TGTGCCAGCAGCGATGGGACAGGGCGAAATGAAAAACTGTTTTTT. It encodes CASSDGTGRNEKLFF.

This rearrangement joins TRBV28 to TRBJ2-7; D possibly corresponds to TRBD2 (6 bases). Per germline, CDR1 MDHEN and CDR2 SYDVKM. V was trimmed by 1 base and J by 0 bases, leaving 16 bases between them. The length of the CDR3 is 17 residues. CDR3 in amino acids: CASSLLRQDYYSYEQYF. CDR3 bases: TGTGCCAGCAGTTTATTAAGGCAGGACTATTACTCCTACGAGCAGTACTTC. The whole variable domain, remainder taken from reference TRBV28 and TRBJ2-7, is DVKVTQSSRYLVKRTGEKVFLECVQDMDHENMFWYRQDPGLGLRLIYFSYDVKMKEKGDIPEGYSVSREKKERFSLILESASTNQTSMYLCASSLLRQDYYSYEQYFGPGTRLTVT.

Written as DNA, the CDR3 is TGTGCCAGCAGCGTCAGAGGTAATCAGCCCCAGCATTTT. Protein product: CASSVRGNQPQHF. J is TRBJ1-5 and V is TRBV28; D gene ambiguous. V was trimmed by 6 bases and J by 4 bases, leaving 10 bases between them. Germline-derived CDR1 and CDR2 are MDHEN and SYDVKM. This CDR3 is 13 amino acids long.

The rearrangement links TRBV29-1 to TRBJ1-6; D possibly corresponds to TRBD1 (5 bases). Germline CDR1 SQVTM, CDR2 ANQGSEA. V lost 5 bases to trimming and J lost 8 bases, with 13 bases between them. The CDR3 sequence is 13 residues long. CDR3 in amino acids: CSVLGGADSPLHF. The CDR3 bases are TGCAGCGTTCTCGGGGGAGCGGATTCACCCCTCCACTTT.

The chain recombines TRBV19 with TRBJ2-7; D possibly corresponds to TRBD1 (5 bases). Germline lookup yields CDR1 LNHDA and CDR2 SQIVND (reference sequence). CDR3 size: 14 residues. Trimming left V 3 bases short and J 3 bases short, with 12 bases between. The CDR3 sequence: CASSITRQFYEQYF. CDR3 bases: TGTGCCAGTAGTATTACGAGACAGTTCTACGAGCAGTACTTC.

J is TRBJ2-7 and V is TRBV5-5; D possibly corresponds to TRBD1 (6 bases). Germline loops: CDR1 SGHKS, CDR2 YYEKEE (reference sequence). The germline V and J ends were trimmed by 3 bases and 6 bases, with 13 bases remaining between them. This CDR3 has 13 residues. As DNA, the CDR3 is TGTGCCAGCAGCTCCAGGGGATTGGGCGAGCAGTACTTC. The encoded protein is CASSSRGLGEQYF.

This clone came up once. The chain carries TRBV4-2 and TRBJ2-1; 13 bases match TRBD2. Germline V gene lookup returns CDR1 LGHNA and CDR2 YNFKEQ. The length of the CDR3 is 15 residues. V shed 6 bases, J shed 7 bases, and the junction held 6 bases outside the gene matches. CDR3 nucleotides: TGTGCCAGCAGTCTAACTAGCGGGGGGGAGAATGAGCAGTTCTTC. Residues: CASSLTSGGENEQFF.

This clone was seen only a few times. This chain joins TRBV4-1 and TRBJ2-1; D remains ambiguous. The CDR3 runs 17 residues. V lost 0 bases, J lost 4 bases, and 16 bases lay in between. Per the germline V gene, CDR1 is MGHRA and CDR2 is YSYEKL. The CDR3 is CASSQDLQRVPYNEQFF. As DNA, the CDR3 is TGCGCCAGCAGCCAAGATCTCCAGCGAGTCCCATACAATGAGCAGTTCTTC.

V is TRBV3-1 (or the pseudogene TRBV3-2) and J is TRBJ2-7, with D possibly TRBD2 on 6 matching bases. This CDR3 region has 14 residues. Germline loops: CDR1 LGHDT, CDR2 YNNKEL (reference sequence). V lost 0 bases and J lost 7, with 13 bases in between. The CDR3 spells CASSQDRTSSEQYV. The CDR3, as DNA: TGTGCCAGCAGCCAAGATCGAACTAGCAGTGAGCAGTACGTC.

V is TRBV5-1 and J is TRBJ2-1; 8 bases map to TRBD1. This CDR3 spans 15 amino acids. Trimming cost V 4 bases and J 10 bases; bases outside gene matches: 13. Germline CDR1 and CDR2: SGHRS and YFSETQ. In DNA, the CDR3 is TGCGCCAGCAGCCTGGGACAGGCCTTCCTTTTGGAGCAGTTCTTC. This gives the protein CASSLGQAFLLEQFF.

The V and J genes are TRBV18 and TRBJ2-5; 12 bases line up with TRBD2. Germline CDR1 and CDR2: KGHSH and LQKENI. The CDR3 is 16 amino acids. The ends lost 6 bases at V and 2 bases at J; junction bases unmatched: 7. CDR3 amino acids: CASSNTLAGGQETQYF. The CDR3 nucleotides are TGTGCCAGCTCCAATACACTAGCGGGGGGACAAGAGACCCAGTACTTC.

CDR3 amino acids: CASRWTGLYGYTF. The CDR3 nucleotides are TGTGCCAGCCGATGGACAGGGCTCTATGGCTACACCTTC. The rearrangement uses TRBV28 and TRBJ1-2, with 8 bases lining up with TRBD1. CDR1 and CDR2 from the germline V gene are MDHEN and SYDVKM. There are 13 residues in the CDR3. V trimming: 8 bases; J trimming: 4 bases; junction bases outside the gene matches: 6.

For the CDR3, the DNA is TGTGCCAGCAGCTTAGGGACAGGGTCGAAGACCCAGTACTTC. Translation: CASSLGTGSKTQYF. The V and J genes are TRBV7-9 and TRBJ2-5, with TRBD1 matching over 8 bases. Trimming at V came to 1 base and at J to 6 bases, leaving 4 bases not matched to a gene. The CDR3 covers 14 residues. Germline loops: CDR1 SEHNR, CDR2 FQNEAQ (reference sequence).

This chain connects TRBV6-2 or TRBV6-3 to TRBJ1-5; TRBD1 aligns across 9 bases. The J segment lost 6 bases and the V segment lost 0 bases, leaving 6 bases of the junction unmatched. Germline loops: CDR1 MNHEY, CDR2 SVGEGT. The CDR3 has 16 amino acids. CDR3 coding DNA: TGTGCCAGCAGTTACTCGACAGGGGGGTTCCTTCAGCCCCAGCATTTT. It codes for CASSYSTGGFLQPQHF.

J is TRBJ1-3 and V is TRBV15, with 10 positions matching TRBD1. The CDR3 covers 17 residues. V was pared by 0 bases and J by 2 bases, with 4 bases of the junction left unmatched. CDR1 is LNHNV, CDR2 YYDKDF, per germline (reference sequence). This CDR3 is CATSRDGQGEAGNTIYF. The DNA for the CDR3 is TGTGCCACCAGCAGAGACGGACAGGGGGAGGCTGGAAACACCATATATTTT.

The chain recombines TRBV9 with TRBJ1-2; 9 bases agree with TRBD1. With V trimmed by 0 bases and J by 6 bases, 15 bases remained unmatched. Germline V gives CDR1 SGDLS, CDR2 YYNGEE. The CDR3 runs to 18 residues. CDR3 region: CASSVERPGTGKRDGYTF. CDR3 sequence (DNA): TGTGCCAGCAGCGTAGAACGACCCGGGACAGGGAAGAGAGATGGCTACACCTTC.

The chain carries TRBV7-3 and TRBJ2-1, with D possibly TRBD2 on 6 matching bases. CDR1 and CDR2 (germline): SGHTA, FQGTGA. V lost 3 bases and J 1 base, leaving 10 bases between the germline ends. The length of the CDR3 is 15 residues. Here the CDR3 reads CASSFGGKSYNEQFF. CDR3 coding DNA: TGTGCCAGCAGCTTTGGCGGGAAATCCTACAATGAGCAGTTCTTC.

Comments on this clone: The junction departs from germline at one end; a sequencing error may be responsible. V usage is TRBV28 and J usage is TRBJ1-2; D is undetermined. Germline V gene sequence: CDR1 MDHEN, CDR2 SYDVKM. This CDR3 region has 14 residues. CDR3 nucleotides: TGTGCCAGCAGTACGGGGTATGCCTCCTATCGCTACACCTTC. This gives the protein CASSTGYASYRYTF.

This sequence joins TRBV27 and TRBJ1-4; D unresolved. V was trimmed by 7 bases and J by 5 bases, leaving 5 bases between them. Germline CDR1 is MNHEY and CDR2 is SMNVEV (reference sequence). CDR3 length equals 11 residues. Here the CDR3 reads CASKSNEKLFF. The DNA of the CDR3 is TGTGCCAGCAAGAGCAATGAAAAACTGTTTTTT.